The T cell receptor beta chain described here comes from a study of blood T cell repertoires in COVID-19. As handled by the study authors: It was from reference gene primer amplification that nucleated cell counts were estimated. Repertoires were generated with immunoSEQ multiplex PCR, while TCRdb's copy carries only in-frame clones and drops some. The DNA gave D and trimming, while V, J and clone size come from that table. The sample carries 150,000 to 200,000 clones, approximately 90% recorded once. This CDR3 has 16 residues. V lost 6 bases to trimming and J lost 1 base, with 18 bases between them. The germline V gene has CDR1 SEHNR and CDR2 FQNEAQ (reference sequence). Participants came from 24 US areas, aged about 18 to 90 years. Which cohort a participant joined came from the clinical history participants gave. Two negative PCRs, clearance, or symptom resolution were required of recovered Cohort 3 donors.

The sequence came from a woman aged 18-29 years who had recovered from COVID-19. This rearrangement joins TRBV7-9 to TRBJ1-2; no definite D call. Sequencing was performed on PBMCs or T cells enriched from blood (not recorded which). The CDR3 protein is CASSPGRGGLNYGYTF. The CDR3 coding sequence is TGTGCCAGCAGTCCCGGACGGGGAGGACTTAACTATGGCTACACCTTC.